Presented here are 21 T cell receptor beta chains from one specimen sequenced in a study of T cells in Graves' hyperthyroidism and ophthalmopathy. It was RNA transcripts that yielded the amplified TCR beta CDR3 regions. First-round RT-PCR with HTBI primers amplified the TCR CDR3 region. TCRdb reprocessed the multiplex PCR reads with MiXCR, giving one entry per CDR3 protein. The top ten hold around 7% of the sample, which has 640,000 or so distinct CDR3 sequences, over 12% seen once. Sequencing was performed on blood. Receptors were obtained from a woman under 30 with Graves' ophthalmopathy.

This clonotype was recorded at least ten times. The chain is built from TRBV7-2 and TRBJ2-3, with D hard to call. The CDR3 is 14 residues long. The V and J ends lost 5 bases and 4 bases respectively, with 13 bases between them. CDR1 is SGHTA and CDR2 is FQGNSA in the germline V gene. This CDR3 reads CASSRTIDADTQYF. The CDR3 DNA follows: TGTGCCAGCAGCCGAACCATAGACGCAGATACGCAGTATTTT.

The rearrangement uses TRBV20-1 and TRBJ2-1, with 7 bases lining up with TRBD2. This CDR3 spans 14 amino acids. CDR1 is DFQATT and CDR2 is SNEGSKA in the germline V gene (reference sequence). The ends lost 5 bases at V and 4 bases at J; junction bases unmatched: 8. CDR3 nucleotide sequence: TGCAGTGCTGGGCGGGGGAATATATACAATGAGCAGTTCTTC. Protein: CSAGRGNIYNEQFF.

CDR3 nucleotide sequence: TGTGCCAGCAGCTACTCCACCGGGACTAGCGGGTACTTCTCCTACGAGCAGTACTTC. Its translation is CASSYSTGTSGYFSYEQYF. The chain couples TRBV11-2 to TRBJ2-7, with 12 bases fitting TRBD2. Germline CDR1 SGHAT, CDR2 FQNNGV. CDR3 length equals 19 residues. The trim removed 4 bases at V and 0 bases at J, leaving 13 bases unmatched. Complete variable domain (other parts from reference TRBV11-2 and TRBJ2-7): EAGVAQSPRYKIIEKRQSVAFWCNPISGHATLYWYQQILGQGPKLLIQFQNNGVVDDSQLPKDRFSAERLKGVDSTLKIQPAKLEDSAVYLCASSYSTGTSGYFSYEQYFGPGTRLTVT.

This chain uses TRBV15 with TRBJ1-5, with TRBD1 identical over 7 bases. The ends lost 5 bases at V and 0 bases at J; junction bases unmatched: 10. The CDR3 contains 17 residues. CDR1 is LNHNV and CDR2 is YYDKDF in the germline V gene (reference sequence). The CDR3 region is CATSLRRDSYSNQPQHF. In DNA, the CDR3 is TGTGCCACCAGCTTGCGCCGGGACAGCTATAGCAATCAGCCCCAGCATTTT.

This clonotype was seen a few times. Germline and junction disagree at one end, which may indicate a read error. The V call is TRBV7-7, the J call TRBJ2-5; 14 positions agree with TRBD2. This CDR3 has 17 residues. Germline V CDR1 and CDR2: SSHAT, FNYEAQ (reference sequence). In nucleotides, the CDR3 is TGTGCTAGCAGTCGACTAGCGGGAGGGCCGGATGGGGAGACCCAGTACTTC. It codes for CASSRLAGGPDGETQYF.

This clonotype appeared many times. This chain joins TRBV20-1 and TRBJ2-1; the match to TRBD2 covers 8 bases. CDR3 length equals 16 residues. The V and J ends lost 3 bases and 0 bases, in that order; junction bases with no gene match: 7. Germline V lookup: CDR1 DFQATT, CDR2 SNEGSKA (reference sequence). The CDR3: CSASGGAGSSYNEQFF. CDR3 nucleotides: TGCAGTGCTAGCGGGGGGGCGGGAAGCTCCTACAATGAGCAGTTCTTC.

The chain uses TRBV6-9 and TRBJ1-3; tentative D call: TRBD1 (6 bases). The length of the CDR3 is 15 residues. Trimming removed 3 bases from V and 4 bases from J, with 13 bases in between. The germline V gene encodes CDR1 MNHGY and CDR2 SVAAGI. The CDR3 here is CASSYRDIPGNTIYF. CDR3 nucleotide sequence: TGTGCCAGCAGTTACCGGGACATCCCAGGAAACACCATATATTTT.

The chain couples TRBV28 to TRBJ2-1; 8 nucleotides agree with TRBD1. Germline V gives CDR1 MDHEN, CDR2 SYDVKM. This CDR3 is 17 amino acids long. V lost 5 bases and J lost 8; bases outside the gene matches: 17. CDR3 sequence reads: CASSLGIITGGNDEQFF. The DNA of the CDR3 is TGTGCCAGCAGTCTAGGAATTATCACAGGGGGGAATGATGAGCAGTTCTTC.

The chain is built from TRBV20-1 and TRBJ1-6; possible D gene TRBD1, 5 bases. The CDR3 spans 15 residues. V lost 0 bases and J 8 bases, leaving 14 bases between the germline ends. Germline CDR1 and CDR2: DFQATT and SNEGSKA (reference sequence). DNA for the CDR3: TGCAGTGCTAGAGATCGGGGGTTGGGTGATTCACCCCTCCACTTT. Its protein product is CSARDRGLGDSPLHF.

This clonotype was found a few times. This CDR3 reads CASSFGQSSNGYTF. Written as DNA, the CDR3 is TGTGCCAGCAGTTTCGGACAGTCCTCTAATGGCTACACCTTC. This chain connects TRBV27 to TRBJ1-2, with D perhaps TRBD1 (6 bases). V was shortened by 3 bases and J by 6 bases, with 14 bases between the two germline ends. Germline V CDR1 and CDR2: MNHEY, SMNVEV (reference sequence). The CDR3 is 14 residues long.

This clonotype has more than one count but fewer than ten. This chain connects TRBV4-1 to TRBJ2-7, with 9 bases lining up with TRBD2. Germline V gene sequence: CDR1 MGHRA, CDR2 YSYEKL. The CDR3 is 15 amino acids. V dropped 4 bases and J dropped 2; count of bases not matched to a gene: 6. DNA of the CDR3: TGCGCCAGCAGCCGCGGGGGGGACCCGACCTACGAGCAGTACTTC. This encodes CASSRGGDPTYEQYF.

At least ten counts were recorded for this clonotype. The V gene is TRBV28, the J gene TRBJ2-2, with 14 bases matching TRBD2. J was trimmed by 7 bases and V by 8 bases; bases with no gene match: 15. The CDR3 is 18 residues long. From germline, CDR1 is MDHEN and CDR2 SYDVKM. Here the CDR3 reads CASAMTWTSGRWDGELFF. CDR3 in DNA: TGTGCCAGCGCAATGACTTGGACTAGCGGGAGGTGGGACGGGGAGCTGTTTTTT.

The genes are TRBV19 and TRBJ1-1, with TRBD1 matching over 7 bases. The CDR3 runs to 15 residues. The germline CDR1 and CDR2 sequences are LNHDA and SQIVND (reference sequence). Trimming cost V 5 bases and J 1 base; bases outside gene matches: 7. In DNA, the CDR3 is TGTGCCAGTAGTGTTAACAGGGGCAAGAACACTGAAGCTTTCTTT. Protein sequence: CASSVNRGKNTEAFF.

The rearrangement joins TRBV4-3 to TRBJ1-3; D gene ambiguous. The germline V gene encodes CDR1 LGHNA and CDR2 YSLEER. CDR3 length equals 16 residues. Trimming took 3 bases from V and 0 from J, leaving 12 bases between them. CDR3 nucleotide sequence: TGCGCCAGCAGCCAGCCCATCGGAGCCTCTGGAAACACCATATATTTT. Translation: CASSQPIGASGNTIYF.

This clonotype appeared many times. The V call is TRBV7-3, the J call TRBJ2-1; D is possibly TRBD1 (5 bases). The ends were cut back, 4 bases at V and 6 bases at J, with 16 bases in the middle. There are 15 residues in the CDR3. Germline V gene sequence: CDR1 SGHTA, CDR2 FQGTGA. DNA of the CDR3: TGTGCCAGCAGCTCCTCCCTAGGGGTTCGCAATGAGCAGTTCTTC. Protein product: CASSSSLGVRNEQFF.

This clonotype was seen only a few times. This may stem from a read error, because a much larger clone lies one nucleotide away. J is TRBJ1-1 and V is TRBV11-3; possible D gene TRBD1, 6 bases. CDR3 size: 14 residues. Per germline, CDR1 SGHNT and CDR2 YENEEA. The CDR3: CTSSYNRDLGEAFF. CDR3 coding DNA: TGTACCAGCAGCTATAACAGGGATTTGGGCGAAGCTTTCTTT.

Many counts were recorded for this clonotype. This rearrangement joins TRBV20-1 to TRBJ2-1; a weak D match, TRBD1 (6 bases). The V and J ends lost 1 base and 7 bases respectively, with 14 bases between them. CDR3 length equals 14 residues. CDR1 is DFQATT and CDR2 is SNEGSKA in the germline V gene (reference sequence). CDR3 nucleotides: TGCAGTGCTAGAGTATGGAGACAGGTGAATGAGCAGTTCTTC. The encoded protein is CSARVWRQVNEQFF.

V gene TRBV9 combines with J gene TRBJ2-7; D is unclear. CDR1 is SGDLS, CDR2 YYNGEE, per germline. The CDR3 totals 12 residues. Trimming took off 4 bases at V and 0 bases at J, with 5 bases between the two ends. CDR3 loop: CASSTFSYEQYF. The DNA of the CDR3 is TGTGCCAGCAGCACCTTCTCCTACGAGCAGTACTTC.

On this clonotype itself: One junction end disagrees with the germline gene, perhaps due to a read error. The rearrangement links TRBV28 to TRBJ1-2; 10 nucleotides match TRBD1. The germline CDR1 and CDR2 sequences are MDHEN and SYDVKM. There are 14 residues in the CDR3. The CDR3 DNA follows: TGTGCCAGCAGTACCGGGACAGGGGCGAATGGCCACACCTTC. Its protein is CASSTGTGANGHTF.

This chain's CDR3 is CASQRGVYNEQFF. CDR3 DNA: TGTGCCAGTCAGAGAGGGGTCTACAATGAGCAGTTCTTC. The chain uses TRBV19 and TRBJ2-1; D may correspond to TRBD1 or TRBD2 (5 bases each). The CDR3 contains 13 residues. V gave up 8 bases and J gave up 3 bases, with 11 bases separating them. Germline lookup yields CDR1 LNHDA and CDR2 SQIVND (reference sequence). The entire variable domain, with the rest obtained from reference TRBV19 and TRBJ2-1, is as follows: DGGITQSPKYLFRKEGQNVTLSCEQNLNHDAMYWYRQDPGQGLRLIYYSQIVNDFQKGDIAEGYSVSREKKESFPLTVTSAQKNPTAFYLCASQRGVYNEQFFGPGTRLTVL.

The chain employs TRBV11-2 and TRBJ2-7; weak D call: TRBD2 (6 bases). The germline CDR1 and CDR2 sequences are SGHAT and FQNNGV. With 2 bases removed from V and 0 bases from J, the gap between germline ends came to 17 bases. CDR3 length: 17 amino acids. The CDR3 nucleotides are TGTGCCAGCAGCTTAAGGGACTCAGTTGGGGGCTCCTACGAGCAGTACTTC. It specifies CASSLRDSVGGSYEQYF.